This TCR beta chain is from a study of vaccination and CD4 T cells after COVID-19. As for the study in general: Either a CEFX pool, an HIV-1 Nef pool, or no peptide was added to control cultures.

V lost 6 bases, J lost 7 bases, and 7 bases lay in between. Germline CDR1 and CDR2: MDHEN and SYDVKM. There are 12 residues in the CDR3. The table lists this clonotype with a few counts. The target antigen is unknown. The Oncomine TCR Beta short-read assay sequenced DNA from cultured CD4+ T cells. Using the QIAamp micro DNA kit, genomic DNA was extracted from the CD4+ T cells that had been cultured. MiXCR, applied by TCRdb to the PCR reads, yields one record per CDR3 protein. The repertoire holds fewer than 20,000 distinct CDR3 sequences, with around 52% as singletons. The treatment here: roughly 11-day PBMC culture with coronavirus spike peptide pools or control peptides (ViraFEST assay). Following expansion of antigen-specific T cells with peptide pools, ViraFEST then sequenced TCRs.

The chain couples TRBV28 to TRBJ1-6; no definite D call. The receptor was derived from a human donor who had recovered from COVID-19. Sequencing used CD4+ T cells from blood, cultured in vitro. CDR3 sequence reads: CASSSGNSPLHF. The CDR3 DNA reads TGTGCCAGCAGCAGCGGAAATTCACCCCTCCACTTT. The full variable domain, rest sourced from reference TRBV28 and TRBJ1-6, is DVKVTQSSRYLVKRTGEKVFLECVQDMDHENMFWYRQDPGLGLRLIYFSYDVKMKEKGDIPEGYSVSREKKERFSLILESASTNQTSMYLCASSSGNSPLHFGNGTRLTVT.